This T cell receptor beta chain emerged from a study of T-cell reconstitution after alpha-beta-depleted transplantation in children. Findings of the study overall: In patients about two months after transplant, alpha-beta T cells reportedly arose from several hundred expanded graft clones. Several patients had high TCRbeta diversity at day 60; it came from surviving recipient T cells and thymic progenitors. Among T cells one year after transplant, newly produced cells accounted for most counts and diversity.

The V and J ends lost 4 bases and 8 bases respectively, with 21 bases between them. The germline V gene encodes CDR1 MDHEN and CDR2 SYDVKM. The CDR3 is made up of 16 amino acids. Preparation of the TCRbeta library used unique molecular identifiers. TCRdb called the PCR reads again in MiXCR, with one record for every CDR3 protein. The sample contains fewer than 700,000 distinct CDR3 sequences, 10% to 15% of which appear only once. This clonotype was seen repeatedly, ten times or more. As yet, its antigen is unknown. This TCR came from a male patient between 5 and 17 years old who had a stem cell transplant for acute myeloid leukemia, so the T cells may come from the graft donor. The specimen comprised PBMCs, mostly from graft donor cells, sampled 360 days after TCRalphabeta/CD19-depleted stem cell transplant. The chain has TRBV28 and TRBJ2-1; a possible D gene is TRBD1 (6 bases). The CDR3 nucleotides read TGTGCCAGCAGTTCGGACAGACCCGAAAGGTTACATGAGCAGTTCTTC. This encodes CASSSDRPERLHEQFF. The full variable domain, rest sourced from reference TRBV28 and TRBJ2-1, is DVKVTQSSRYLVKRTGEKVFLECVQDMDHENMFWYRQDPGLGLRLIYFSYDVKMKEKGDIPEGYSVSREKKERFSLILESASTNQTSMYLCASSSDRPERLHEQFFGPGTRLTVL.